The rows below give T cell receptor beta chains drawn from one sample of a study of T cell repertoires in cytomegalovirus infection. TCRdb recomputed calls from the reads with MiXCR, one row per CDR3 protein. The table records roughly 720,000 distinct CDR3 sequences, 35% of them present only once. Sequenced: PBMCs. These receptor sequences come from a human donor in good health (CMV status not recorded). Some clones in this sample may be carry-over from other donors' samples. Each CDR3 is given without its conserved first and last residue.

V gene,J gene,CDR3 protein
TRBV7-8,TRBJ2-6,ASSWGRISGANVLT
TRBV11-3,TRBJ1-3,ASSTGGENTIY
TRBV19,TRBJ2-7,ASSTFLAGTHVQY
TRBV2,TRBJ2-4,ASRESLAKNIQY
TRBV10-3,TRBJ1-4,AISESSVARLF
TRBV28,TRBJ2-7,ASSLSDRYEQY
TRBV11-2,TRBJ2-1,ASSFGQGEGEQF
TRBV14,TRBJ2-7,ASSQRSSGYEQY
TRBV4-1,TRBJ2-5,ASSQGQGYQETQY
TRBV7-9,TRBJ2-4,ASSFLAPSPTLAKNSQY
TRBV7-2,TRBJ1-2,ASSLASGTGSFNYGYT
TRBV6-1,TRBJ2-5,ASSEAGGWETQY
TRBV7-9,TRBJ1-2,ASSLGRGEGYT
TRBV27,TRBJ2-1,ASSFYDRPSYNEQF
TRBV10-3,TRBJ2-3,AISESKNPTDTQY
TRBV28,TRBJ1-2,ASSLAAGGYT
TRBV28,TRBJ1-1,ASSLLGGDTEAF
TRBV29-1,TRBJ2-2,SVVTRKDTGELF
TRBV12-3/TRBV12-4,TRBJ2-5,ASRRDQETQY
TRBV7-8,TRBJ2-7,ASSLPRRDRGNSYEQY
TRBV6-2/TRBV6-3,TRBJ1-1,ASSQTLPGLGTEAF
TRBV6-2/TRBV6-3,TRBJ2-7,ASSYLGHHEQY
TRBV20-1,TRBJ1-1,SARRGTGGTEAF
TRBV4-1,TRBJ2-5,ASSQFSGGYQETQY
TRBV28,TRBJ1-2,ASNGVTGLGNYGYT
TRBV20-1,TRBJ1-4,SARRAEKLF
TRBV28,TRBJ1-1,ASSSGAAVFFTEAF
TRBV10-3,TRBJ2-3,AIRSSGTDTQY
TRBV7-2,TRBJ1-5,ASSLNDRRWDQPQH
TRBV5-4,TRBJ2-2,ASSPGSQANTGELF
TRBV18,TRBJ1-4,ASSHDRATNEKLF
TRBV30,TRBJ1-3,AWGGSGNTIY
TRBV7-2,TRBJ2-6,ASSLMSIGANVLT
TRBV28,TRBJ1-5,ASSTSNQPQH
TRBV12-3/TRBV12-4,TRBJ1-5,ASSFKTGYSNQPQH
TRBV7-6,TRBJ2-7,ASSLKGGAEQY
TRBV20-1,TRBJ2-5,SARTMDSASGKETQY
TRBV29-1,TRBJ2-7,SVEAETSGLYEQY